A selection of T cell receptor beta chains follows, all from one sample in a study of graft-versus-host responses after intestinal transplantation. Profiled with immunoSEQ multiplex PCR; TCRdb holds only in-frame clones, not every one. The sample has 45,000 to 50,000 clones, 85% to 95% seen once. Sequencing was performed on PBMCs, taken around 27 months after a first intestinal transplant, on the day of a second. Receptor source: a human patient who received an intestinal transplant, so some T cells may come from the graft donor. Both conserved end residues are part of each CDR3. Fields, in order: J gene, V gene, CDR3 protein.

J: TRBJ2-4; V: TRBV6-6; CDR3: CASTIQAFNKNIQYF
J: TRBJ2-2; V: TRBV6-5; CDR3: CASSYRGTGPTGELFF
J: TRBJ2-7; V: TRBV4-1; CDR3: CASSVASGVSYEQYF
J: TRBJ1-1; V: TRBV27; CDR3: CASRRTEAFF
J: TRBJ1-3; V: TRBV30; CDR3: CAWGRGLNTIYF
J: TRBJ2-7; V: TRBV11-2; CDR3: CASSSREGGEQYF
J: TRBJ2-5; V: TRBV9; CDR3: CASSVGRTSGRETQYF
J: TRBJ2-7; V: TRBV28; CDR3: CASRAGTGGSYEQYF
J: TRBJ2-7; V: TRBV19; CDR3: CASSLDRTSYEQYF
J: TRBJ1-2; V: TRBV5-1; CDR3: CASSPEGGGYTF